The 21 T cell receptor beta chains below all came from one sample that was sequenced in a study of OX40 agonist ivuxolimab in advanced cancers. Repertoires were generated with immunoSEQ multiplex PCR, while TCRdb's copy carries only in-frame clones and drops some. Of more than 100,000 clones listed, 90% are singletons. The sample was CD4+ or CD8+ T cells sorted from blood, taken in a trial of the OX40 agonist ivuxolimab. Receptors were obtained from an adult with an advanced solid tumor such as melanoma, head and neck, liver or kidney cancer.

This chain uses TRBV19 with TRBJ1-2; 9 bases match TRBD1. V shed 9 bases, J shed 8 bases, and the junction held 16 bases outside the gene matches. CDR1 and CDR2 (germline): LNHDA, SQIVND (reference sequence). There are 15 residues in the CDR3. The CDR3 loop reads CASHKGQGKNGGYTF. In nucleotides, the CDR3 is TGTGCCAGCCACAAGGGACAGGGTAAAAATGGAGGCTACACCTTC.

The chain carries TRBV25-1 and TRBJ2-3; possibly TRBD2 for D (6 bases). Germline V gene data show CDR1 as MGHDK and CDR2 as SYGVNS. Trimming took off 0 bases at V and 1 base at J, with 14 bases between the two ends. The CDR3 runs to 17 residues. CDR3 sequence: CASSEYKKASGTDTQYF. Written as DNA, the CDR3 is TGTGCCAGCAGTGAATATAAGAAGGCTAGCGGCACAGATACGCAGTATTTT.

DNA of the CDR3: TGCAGCGTGATAGCGGGAGGGTCGGAGGAGCAGTTCTTC. Residues: CSVIAGGSEEQFF. J is TRBJ2-1 and V is TRBV29-1, with 11 bases aligning to TRBD2. The germline CDR1 and CDR2 sequences are SQVTM and ANQGSEA. V lost 6 bases to trimming and J lost 10 bases; unmatched junction nucleotides: 8. This CDR3 spans 13 amino acids.

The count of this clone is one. The CDR3 nucleotides read TGTGCCAGCAGTTTAGAATTCGCCTACACCTTC. This gives the protein CASSLEFAYTF. The chain recombines TRBV28 with TRBJ1-2, with no clear D. The CDR3 covers 11 residues. Germline V lookup: CDR1 MDHEN, CDR2 SYDVKM. Trimming removed 2 bases from V and 10 bases from J, with 8 bases in between.

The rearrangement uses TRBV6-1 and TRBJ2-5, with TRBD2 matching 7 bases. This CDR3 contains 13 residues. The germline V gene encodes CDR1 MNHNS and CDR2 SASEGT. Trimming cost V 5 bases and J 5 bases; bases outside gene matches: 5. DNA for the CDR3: TGTGCCAGCAGTAACTCCGGGAGGGAGACCCAGTACTTC. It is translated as CASSNSGRETQYF.

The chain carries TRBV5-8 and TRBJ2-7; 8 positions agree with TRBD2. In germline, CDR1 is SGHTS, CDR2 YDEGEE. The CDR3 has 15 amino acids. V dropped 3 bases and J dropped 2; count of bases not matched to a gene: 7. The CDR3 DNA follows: TGTGCCAGCAGCTATCGAGCGCGGGGGGCCTACGAGCAGTACTTC. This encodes CASSYRARGAYEQYF.

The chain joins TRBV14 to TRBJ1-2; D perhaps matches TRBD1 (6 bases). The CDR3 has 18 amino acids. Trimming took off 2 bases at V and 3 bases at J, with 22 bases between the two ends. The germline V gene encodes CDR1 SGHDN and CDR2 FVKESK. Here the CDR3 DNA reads TGTGCCAGCAGCCAACTGAGGTCGACAGGCACCCGGGACTATGGCTACACCTTC. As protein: CASSQLRSTGTRDYGYTF.

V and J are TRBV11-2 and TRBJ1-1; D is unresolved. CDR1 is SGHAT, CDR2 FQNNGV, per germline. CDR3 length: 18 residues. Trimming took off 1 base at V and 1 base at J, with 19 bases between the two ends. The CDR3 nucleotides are TGTGCCAGCAGCTTAGTTTTAAAGACTCGACTGACGAACACTGAAGCTTTCTTT. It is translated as CASSLVLKTRLTNTEAFF.

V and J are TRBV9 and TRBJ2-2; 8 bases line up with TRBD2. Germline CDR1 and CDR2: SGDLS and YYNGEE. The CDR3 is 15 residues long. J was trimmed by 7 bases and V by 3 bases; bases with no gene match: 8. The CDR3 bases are TGTGCCAGCAGCGCGGGACTAGGGCGCGGCGGGGAGCTGTTTTTT. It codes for CASSAGLGRGGELFF.

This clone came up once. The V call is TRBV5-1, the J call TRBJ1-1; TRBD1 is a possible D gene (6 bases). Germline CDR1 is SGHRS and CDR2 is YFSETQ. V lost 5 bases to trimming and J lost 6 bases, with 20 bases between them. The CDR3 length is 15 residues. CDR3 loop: CASSRDGGRGAEAFF. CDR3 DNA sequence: TGCGCCAGCAGTCGGGACGGGGGGCGCGGAGCTGAAGCTTTCTTT.

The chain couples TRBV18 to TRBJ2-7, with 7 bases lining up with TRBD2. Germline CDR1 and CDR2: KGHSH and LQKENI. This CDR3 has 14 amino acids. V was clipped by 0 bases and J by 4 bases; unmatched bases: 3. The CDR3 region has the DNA TGTGCCAGCTCACCACCGACTAGCATATACGAGCAGTACTTC. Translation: CASSPPTSIYEQYF.

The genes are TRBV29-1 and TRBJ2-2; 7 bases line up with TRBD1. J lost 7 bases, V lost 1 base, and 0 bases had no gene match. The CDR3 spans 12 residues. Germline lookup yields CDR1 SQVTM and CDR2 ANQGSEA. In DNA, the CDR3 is TGCAGCGTTGAAGGGACAGGCGGGGAGCTGTTTTTT. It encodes CSVEGTGGELFF.

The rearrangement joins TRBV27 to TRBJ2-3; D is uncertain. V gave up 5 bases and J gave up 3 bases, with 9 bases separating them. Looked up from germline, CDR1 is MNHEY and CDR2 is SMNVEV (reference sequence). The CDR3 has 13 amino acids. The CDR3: CASSLRQTDTQYF. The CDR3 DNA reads TGTGCCAGCAGTCTCCGCCAGACAGATACGCAGTATTTT.

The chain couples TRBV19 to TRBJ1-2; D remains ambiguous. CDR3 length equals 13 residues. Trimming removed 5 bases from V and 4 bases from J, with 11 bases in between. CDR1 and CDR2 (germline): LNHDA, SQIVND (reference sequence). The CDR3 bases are TGTGCCAGTAGTGACCAGCGAAGCTATGGCTACACCTTC. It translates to CASSDQRSYGYTF.

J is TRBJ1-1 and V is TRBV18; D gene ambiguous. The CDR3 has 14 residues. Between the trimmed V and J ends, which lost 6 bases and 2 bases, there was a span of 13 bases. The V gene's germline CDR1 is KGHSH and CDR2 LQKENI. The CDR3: CASSQTQENTEAFF. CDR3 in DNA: TGTGCCAGCTCCCAAACGCAGGAAAACACTGAAGCTTTCTTT.

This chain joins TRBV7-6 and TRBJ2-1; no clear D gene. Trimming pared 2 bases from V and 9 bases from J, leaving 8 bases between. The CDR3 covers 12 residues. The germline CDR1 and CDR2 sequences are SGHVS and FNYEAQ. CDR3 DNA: TGTGCCAGCAGCTTATGGGGTGGTGAGCAGTTCTTC. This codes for CASSLWGGEQFF.

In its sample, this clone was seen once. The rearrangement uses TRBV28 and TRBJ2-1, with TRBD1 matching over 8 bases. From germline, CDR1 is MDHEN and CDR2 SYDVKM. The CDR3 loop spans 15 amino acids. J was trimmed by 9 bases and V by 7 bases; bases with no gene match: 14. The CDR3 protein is CASTSQEAGGVEQFF. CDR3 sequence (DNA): TGTGCCAGCACCTCCCAAGAGGCAGGGGGCGTTGAGCAGTTCTTC.

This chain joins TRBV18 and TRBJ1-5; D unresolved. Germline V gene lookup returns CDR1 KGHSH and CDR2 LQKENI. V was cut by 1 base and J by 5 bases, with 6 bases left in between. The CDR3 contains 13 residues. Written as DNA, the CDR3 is TGTGCCAGCTCACCACTAACGGATCAGCCCCAGCATTTT. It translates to CASSPLTDQPQHF.

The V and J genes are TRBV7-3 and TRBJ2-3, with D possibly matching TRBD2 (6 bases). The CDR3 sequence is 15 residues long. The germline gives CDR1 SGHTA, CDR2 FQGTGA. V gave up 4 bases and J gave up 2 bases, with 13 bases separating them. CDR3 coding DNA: TGTGCCAGCAGCTCTTCGGGACTGGTCACAGATACGCAGTATTTT. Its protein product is CASSSSGLVTDTQYF.

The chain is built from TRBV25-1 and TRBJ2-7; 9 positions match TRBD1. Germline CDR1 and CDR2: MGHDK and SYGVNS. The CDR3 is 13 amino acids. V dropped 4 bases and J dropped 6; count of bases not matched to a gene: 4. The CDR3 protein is CASSGTGVPEQYF. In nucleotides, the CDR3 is TGTGCCAGCAGTGGGACAGGGGTCCCCGAGCAGTACTTC.

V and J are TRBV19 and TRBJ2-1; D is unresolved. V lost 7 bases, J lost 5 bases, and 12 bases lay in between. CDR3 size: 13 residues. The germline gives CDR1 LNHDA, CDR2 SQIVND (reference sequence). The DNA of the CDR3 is TGTGCCAGTAATCCTACCCAAAACAATGAGCAGTTCTTC. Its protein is CASNPTQNNEQFF.